The present TCR beta chain was sequenced within a study of blood T cells in healthy people across ages. This clonotype was detected a few times. A J-beta primer mix and a sample-barcoded 5' primer were used in a second PCR of roughly 6 to 12 cycles. TCRdb reanalysed the 5' RACE reads using MiXCR and keeps one entry per CDR3 protein. The profile covers about 1.7 million distinct CDR3 sequences, with 28% appearing a single time and roughly 8% taken by the ten largest. The authors drew about 10 milliliters of peripheral blood from each donor. The V gene's germline CDR1 is SQVTM and CDR2 ANQGSEA. Trimming shortened V by 4 bases and J by 3 bases, and 19 bases separated the two germline ends. This CDR3 comprises 16 residues.

This TCR was recovered from a woman aged 30 to 39 in good health. The sequenced sample consisted of blood. The rearrangement uses TRBV29-1 and TRBJ2-1, with a weak D call TRBD1 (5 bases). The CDR3 protein is CSVAAAADILYNEQFF. The CDR3 bases are TGCAGCGTTGCGGCTGCGGCGGACATACTCTACAATGAGCAGTTCTTC.